These 15 T cell receptor beta chains came from one sample sequenced in a study of cytomegalovirus exposure and HLA in healthy donors. A multiplex PCR was run with 60 Vbeta primers and 13 Jbeta primers. The repertoire was sequenced with immunoSEQ multiplex PCR; TCRdb's copy has only in-frame clones and lacks some. The sample has some 250,000 clones, approximately 82% seen once. The sample consisted of PBMCs. The origin of the receptors is a woman between 55 and 75 years old in good health and CMV-seropositive.

This clone is a singleton in its sample. The same CDR3 also results from other DNA sequences found in this sample. The genes are TRBV19 and TRBJ1-1; D call uncertain. Trimming removed 4 bases at V and 7 bases at J, with 10 bases between. CDR3 length: 12 amino acids. Germline CDR1 LNHDA, CDR2 SQIVND (reference sequence). This CDR3 is CASSRAAVEAFF. CDR3 DNA sequence: TGTGCCAGTAGTAGGGCAGCTGTTGAAGCTTTCTTT.

The chain uses TRBV4-1 and TRBJ1-1; D is ambiguous. The CDR3 is 16 residues long. Between the trimmed V and J ends, which lost 8 bases and 1 base, there was a span of 20 bases. Germline loops: CDR1 MGHRA, CDR2 YSYEKL. CDR3 coding DNA: TGCGCCAGCCGAGCCAATGTGGGCAAGTGGAACACTGAAGCTTTCTTT. Its protein product is CASRANVGKWNTEAFF.

This rearrangement joins TRBV19 to TRBJ2-1, with TRBD2 as a possible D gene (6 bases). Trimming removed 3 bases from V and 8 bases from J, with 11 bases in between. The germline V gene has CDR1 LNHDA and CDR2 SQIVND (reference sequence). The CDR3 totals 13 residues. CDR3 nucleotide sequence: TGTGCCAGTAGTATCTCGGGCGGGGATGAGCAGTTCTTC. Translating it yields CASSISGGDEQFF. Drawing the rest from reference TRBV19 and TRBJ2-1, the complete variable domain is DGGITQSPKYLFRKEGQNVTLSCEQNLNHDAMYWYRQDPGQGLRLIYYSQIVNDFQKGDIAEGYSVSREKKESFPLTVTSAQKNPTAFYLCASSISGGDEQFFGPGTRLTVL.

J is TRBJ1-1 and V is TRBV28; TRBD1 might be the D (5 bases). V was cut by 4 bases and J by 0 bases, with 9 bases left in between. The V gene's germline CDR1 is MDHEN and CDR2 SYDVKM. The CDR3 is 14 amino acids. The CDR3 DNA is TGTGCCAGCAGTTCCGACAGATTGAACACTGAAGCTTTCTTT. It is translated as CASSSDRLNTEAFF.

The V gene is TRBV7-9, the J gene TRBJ1-2; D might be TRBD1 (6 bases). Germline loops: CDR1 SEHNR, CDR2 FQNEAQ (reference sequence). V was cut by 5 bases and J by 4 bases, with 14 bases left in between. This CDR3 region has 14 residues. The CDR3 spells CASSPSQGGYGYTF. CDR3 nucleotides: TGTGCCAGCAGCCCCTCACAGGGTGGCTATGGCTACACCTTC.

The V call is TRBV5-1, the J call TRBJ1-1; D remains unclear. Trimming shortened V by 0 bases and J by 0 bases, and 12 bases separated the two germline ends. CDR1 SGHRS and CDR2 YFSETQ come from the germline V gene. There are 16 residues in the CDR3. CDR3 sequence reads: CASSLGEQIMNTEAFF. CDR3 in DNA: TGCGCCAGCAGCTTGGGAGAACAGATAATGAACACTGAAGCTTTCTTT.

The rearrangement uses TRBV2 and TRBJ2-1, with D hard to call. Trimming left V 0 bases short and J 8 bases short, with 17 bases between. This CDR3 spans 16 amino acids. Looked up from germline, CDR1 is SNHLY and CDR2 is FYNNEI. CDR3 coding DNA: TGTGCCAGCAGTGAAGCGGAGTTGGCGGTCCGGGATGAGCAGTTCTTC. Its protein product is CASSEAELAVRDEQFF.

V and J are TRBV6-5 and TRBJ2-1; 9 bases are a match to TRBD2. V was pared by 7 bases and J by 3 bases, with 4 bases of the junction left unmatched. The CDR3 contains 14 residues. Per the germline V gene, CDR1 is MNHEY and CDR2 is SVGAGI. CDR3 region: CASNLAGDYNEQFF. CDR3 nucleotide sequence: TGTGCCAGCAATTTAGCGGGAGACTACAATGAGCAGTTCTTC.

This clone was picked up a small number of times. This sequence joins TRBV5-1 and TRBJ1-4; maybe TRBD1 (5 bases). Per germline, CDR1 SGHRS and CDR2 YFSETQ. V shed 4 bases and J shed 8 bases, with 15 bases lying between them. This CDR3 region has 14 residues. The chain's CDR3 is CASSLDPGGEKLFF. Here the CDR3 DNA reads TGCGCCAGCAGCCTTGATCCCGGGGGAGAAAAACTGTTTTTT.

V gene TRBV28 combines with J gene TRBJ2-7, with D unclear. Germline V gene data show CDR1 as MDHEN and CDR2 as SYDVKM. V gave up 1 base and J gave up 1 base, with 5 bases separating them. CDR3 size: 13 residues. In DNA form, the CDR3 reads TGTGCCAGCAGTTTATTACAGTCCTACGAGCAGTACTTC. Protein product: CASSLLQSYEQYF.

The V and J genes are TRBV19 and TRBJ2-2; D possibly corresponds to TRBD1 (6 bases). The germline CDR1 and CDR2 sequences are LNHDA and SQIVND (reference sequence). The CDR3 contains 16 residues. V lost 4 bases and J 1 base, leaving 13 bases between the germline ends. The CDR3 region has the DNA TGTGCCAGTAGTAAACAGGGTTTAGGGAACACCGGGGAGCTGTTTTTT. Translation gives CASSKQGLGNTGELFF.

This chain joins TRBV7-9 and TRBJ2-5; 9 nucleotides match TRBD2. Gene TRBJ2-7 matches the end of the DNA better, so the J call may be wrong. The CDR3 has 16 amino acids. Germline lookup yields CDR1 SEHNR and CDR2 FQNEAQ (reference sequence). Written as DNA, the CDR3 is TGTGCCAGCAGCTCCCCTTTGGCGGGAGGGCCTTACGAGCAGTACTTC. Encoded protein: CASSSPLAGGPYEQYF.

The CDR3, as DNA: TGTGCCAGTAGGGGACTAGCGGACAGCTCCTACAATGAGCAGTTCTTC. Translation: CASRGLADSSYNEQFF. The chain links TRBV19 to TRBJ2-1; 11 positions agree with TRBD2. CDR1 LNHDA and CDR2 SQIVND come from the germline V gene (reference sequence). The J segment lost 0 bases and the V segment lost 6 bases, leaving 4 bases of the junction unmatched. This CDR3 has 16 residues.

This sequence joins TRBV19 and TRBJ2-3, with TRBD2 matching 9 bases. The length of the CDR3 is 16 residues. V was clipped by 3 bases and J by 2 bases; unmatched bases: 6. Germline assignment: CDR1 LNHDA and CDR2 SQIVND (reference sequence). This CDR3 reads CASSIAGGVPTDTQYF. CDR3 DNA: TGTGCCAGTAGTATCGCGGGAGGGGTCCCCACAGATACGCAGTATTTT.

The chain has TRBV5-5 and TRBJ2-3; 9 bases agree with TRBD2. Germline V gene sequence: CDR1 SGHKS, CDR2 YYEKEE (reference sequence). This CDR3 is built from 16 residues. With V trimmed by 3 bases and J by 1 base, 6 bases remained unmatched. The CDR3 bases are TGTGCCAGCAGCTCCTCGGGACTAGCAGGCACAGATACGCAGTATTTT. Translation gives CASSSSGLAGTDTQYF.